This T cell receptor beta chain was identified in a study of T cells in tuberculosis. Across the study: T cells were selected with CD1B tetramers loaded with glucose monomycolate. This South African cohort compared adolescents with or without latent tuberculosis against adults with active tuberculosis.

Profiling relied on immunoSEQ multiplex PCR, and the TCRdb table lists in-frame clones only, not all of them. Of 30,000 to 40,000 clones in the sample, 95% to 97% were seen once. About this clone itself: Its cognate antigen is unknown.

Study-wide results and limits: Active tuberculosis patients had shorter CDR3-alpha; the beta difference was nonsignificant.

The CDR3 contains 15 residues. With 2 bases clipped from V and 9 bases from J, the junction kept 6 bases outside the gene matches. Germline loops: CDR1 MNHEY, CDR2 SMNVEV (reference sequence). The receptor was isolated from a donor between 5 and 29 years old with latent tuberculosis or without tuberculosis infection. The chain recombines TRBV27 with TRBJ2-1, with 11 positions matching TRBD2. The sequencing sample was made of PBMCs. DNA of the CDR3: TGTGCCAGCAGTTTAGGGACTAGCGGAATGGGTGAGCAGTTCTTC. It encodes CASSLGTSGMGEQFF.